The T cell receptor beta chain described here comes from a study of blood T cell repertoires in COVID-19. Whole-study context: Material from acute and convalescent COVID-19 was sourced from the United States, Italy and Spain. Sample material is recorded as cDNA or gDNA derived from T cells, B-cell-depleted T cells, or PBMCs.

Original data processing: Estimation of nucleated cell counts relied on the amplification of reference gene primers. Generated by immunoSEQ multiplex PCR, the TCRdb table keeps only in-frame clones and is missing some. Clone size and the V and J calls come from that table; the DNA yielded D and trimming. The table lists a few hundred thousand clones, 70% to 90% of them singletons, with about 4.6% in the top ten. Germline CDR1 and CDR2: MNHEY and SMNVEV (reference sequence). The V and J ends lost 3 bases and 4 bases, in that order; junction bases with no gene match: 8. The CDR3 runs to 16 residues. This clonotype was obtained from a man aged 55 to 70 who had recovered from COVID-19. The chain couples TRBV27 to TRBJ2-3; 9 bases are shared with TRBD2. Sequencing was performed on peripheral blood. DNA of the CDR3: TGTGCCAGCAGTTTGGGGCGGGGGGGTGCCCCAGATACGCAGTATTTT. This codes for CASSLGRGGAPDTQYF.